This is a list of T cell receptor beta chains from one sample in a study of control samples from healthy donors and cancer patients. The data were produced by immunoSEQ multiplex PCR, yet TCRdb's version contains in-frame clones alone and is incomplete. The table includes some 160,000 clones, about 94% detected once. The source material was blood. The receptors derive from a woman in her thirties or forties in good health. Both conserved end residues are part of each CDR3. The D gene is left open where the match is weak. Clone sizes are given selectively: once, few, many, or a class where the clone is expanded.

>TRBJ1-1|-|-|TRBV2
CASIRPDTEAFF
TGTGCCAGCATTCGGCCTGACACTGAAGCTTTCTTT
>TRBJ2-6|-|-|TRBV9
CASSALRGSGANVLTF
TGTGCCAGCAGCGCCCTCAGGGGCTCTGGGGCCAACGTCCTGACTTTC
>TRBJ2-7|TRBD1|-|TRBV3-1/TRBV3-2
CASSQDWDRGPYEQYF
TGTGCCAGCAGCCAAGATTGGGACAGGGGGCCCTACGAGCAGTACTTC
>TRBJ2-7|-|-|TRBV3-1/TRBV3-2
CASSQDQGGGGYEQYF
TGTGCCAGCAGCCAAGATCAAGGAGGAGGAGGGTACGAGCAGTACTTC
>TRBJ2-2|-|-|TRBV4-3
CASSQDQGGTGELFF
TGCGCCAGCAGCCAAGATCAGGGGGGAACCGGGGAGCTGTTTTTT
>TRBJ2-3|-|-|TRBV9
CASSAHIGGRTLTDTQYF
TGTGCCAGCAGCGCGCACATCGGAGGCAGGACCCTGACAGATACGCAGTATTTT
>TRBJ1-2|-|-|TRBV11-1
CASAPGWGLGGYTF
TGTGCCAGCGCCCCAGGTTGGGGACTAGGGGGCTACACCTTC
>TRBJ1-1|-|-|TRBV4-3
CASSQDKGVNTEAFF
TGCGCCAGCAGCCAAGATAAGGGGGTGAACACTGAAGCTTTCTTT
>TRBJ1-1|TRBD1|once|TRBV2
CASSWDRREAFF
TGTGCCAGCAGCTGGGACAGGAGAGAAGCTTTCTTT
>TRBJ1-2|TRBD1|-|TRBV5-4
CASSYNRGPSYGYTF
TGTGCCAGCAGCTATAACAGGGGGCCCTCGTATGGCTACACCTTC
>TRBJ2-3|TRBD2|-|TRBV7-2
CASSLSASGGGSTDTQYF
TGTGCCAGCAGCTTAAGCGCTAGCGGGGGGGGAAGCACAGATACGCAGTATTTT
>TRBJ1-2|-|once|TRBV19
CATRWEYGYTF
TGTGCCACCAGGTGGGAGTATGGCTACACCTTC
>TRBJ1-1|TRBD1|-|TRBV4-3
CASSQEGGTGTEAFF
TGCGCCAGCAGCCAAGAGGGGGGGACAGGAACTGAAGCTTTCTTT
>TRBJ2-3|-|-|TRBV6-2/TRBV6-3
CASSSGGSTDTQYF
TGTGCCAGCAGTTCAGGTGGTAGCACAGATACGCAGTATTTT
>TRBJ1-3|-|once|TRBV10-3
CAISDLSGNTIYF
TGTGCCATCTCGGACCTCTCTGGAAACACCATATATTTT
>TRBJ1-2|TRBD1|few|TRBV3-1/TRBV3-2
CASSEQGVRLYGYTF
TGTGCCAGCAGCGAACAGGGGGTGAGGTTATATGGCTACACCTTC
>TRBJ1-2|TRBD1|-|TRBV7-3
CASSLPGQGWGYTF
TGTGCCAGCAGCTTACCGGGACAGGGGTGGGGTTACACCTTC
>TRBJ1-1|TRBD1|-|TRBV7-9
CASSSQGGGTEAFF
TGTGCCAGCAGCTCCCAGGGGGGGGGTACTGAAGCTTTCTTT
>TRBJ2-2|-|few|TRBV6-5
CASIAGSLETGELFF
TGTGCCAGCATCGCCGGGTCCTTGGAGACCGGGGAGCTGTTTTTT
>TRBJ2-2|TRBD1|-|TRBV13
CASSPTGGTTGELFF
TGTGCCAGCAGCCCGACAGGGGGGACCACCGGGGAGCTGTTTTTT
>TRBJ2-5|-|-|TRBV12-5
CASGSGRRETQYF
TGTGCTAGTGGTTCGGGACGTCGGGAGACCCAGTACTTC
>TRBJ1-1|-|-|TRBV5-4
CAGSSGSTEAFF
TGTGCCGGCAGCTCTGGGTCCACTGAAGCTTTCTTT
>TRBJ1-3|-|-|TRBV7-8
CASSFIGVGNTIYF
TGTGCCAGCAGCTTTATCGGGGTTGGAAACACCATATATTTT
>TRBJ2-7|TRBD1|-|TRBV7-2
CASSLGIGGREQYF
TGTGCCAGCAGCTTAGGTATAGGGGGCCGCGAGCAGTACTTC
>TRBJ2-7|TRBD1|-|TRBV2
CASSDTGTAVYEQYF
TGTGCCAGCAGCGACACAGGGACAGCGGTGTACGAGCAGTACTTC
>TRBJ1-4|-|-|TRBV4-1
CASSQLWAAGGEKLFF
TGCGCCAGCAGCCAACTGTGGGCCGCCGGAGGCGAAAAACTGTTTTTT
>TRBJ1-2|-|-|TRBV29-1
CSVVTGNYGYTF
TGCAGCGTTGTGACCGGAAACTATGGCTACACCTTC
>TRBJ1-1|-|-|TRBV20-1
CSAKTDGVAFF
TGCAGTGCGAAGACAGACGGGGTAGCTTTCTTT
>TRBJ2-7|-|once|TRBV18
CASSKTTRGSYEQYF
TGTGCCAGCTCAAAGACTACAAGGGGATCCTACGAGCAGTACTTC
>TRBJ2-7|-|few|TRBV27
CASGSGMWEQYF
TGTGCCTCCGGCTCAGGGATGTGGGAGCAGTACTTC
>TRBJ1-3|-|-|TRBV6-5
CASSYSSRLSGNTIYF
TGTGCCAGCAGTTACTCGAGTCGCCTCTCTGGAAACACCATATATTTT
>TRBJ2-3|TRBD1|-|TRBV2
CASNLPGQGRDTQYF
TGTGCCAGCAACCTACCGGGACAGGGCAGAGATACGCAGTATTTT